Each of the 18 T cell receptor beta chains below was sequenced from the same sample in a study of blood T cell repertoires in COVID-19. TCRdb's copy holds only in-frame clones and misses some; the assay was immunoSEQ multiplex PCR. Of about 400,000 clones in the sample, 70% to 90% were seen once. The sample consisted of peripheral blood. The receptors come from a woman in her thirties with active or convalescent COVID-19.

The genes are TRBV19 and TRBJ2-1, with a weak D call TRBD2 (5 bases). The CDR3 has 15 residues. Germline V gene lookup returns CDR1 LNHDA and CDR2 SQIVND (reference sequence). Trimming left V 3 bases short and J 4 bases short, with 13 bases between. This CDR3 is CASSIVSGLYNEQFF. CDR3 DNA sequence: TGTGCCAGTAGTATCGTGAGCGGCCTGTACAATGAGCAGTTCTTC.

CDR3 nucleotide sequence: TGTGCCAGCAGCAGGGGAAATACCTACGAGCAGTACTTC. This codes for CASSRGNTYEQYF. The V call is TRBV6-6, the J call TRBJ2-7, with D perhaps TRBD1 (6 bases). This CDR3 has 13 amino acids. CDR1 is MNHNY, CDR2 SVGAGI, per germline (reference sequence). Trimming cost V 6 bases and J 2 bases, with 11 bases left between them.

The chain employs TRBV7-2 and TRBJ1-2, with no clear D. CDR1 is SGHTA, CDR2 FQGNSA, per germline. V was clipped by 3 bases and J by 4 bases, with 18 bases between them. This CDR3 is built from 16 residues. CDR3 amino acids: CASSFGLGREGYGYTF. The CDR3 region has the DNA TGTGCCAGCAGCTTTGGTTTGGGTCGGGAAGGCTATGGCTACACCTTC.

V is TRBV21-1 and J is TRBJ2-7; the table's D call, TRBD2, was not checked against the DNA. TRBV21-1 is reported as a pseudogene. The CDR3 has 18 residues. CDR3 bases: TGTGCCAGCAGCAACCGGGTAGCGGGGGGGAAGTCCTTGTACGAGCAGTACTTC. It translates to CASSNRVAGGKSLYEQYF.

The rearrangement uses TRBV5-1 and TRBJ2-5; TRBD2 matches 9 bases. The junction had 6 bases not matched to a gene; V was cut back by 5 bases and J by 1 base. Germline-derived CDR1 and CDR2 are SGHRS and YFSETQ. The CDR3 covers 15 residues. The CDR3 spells CASRSLAGFQETQYF. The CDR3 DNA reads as TGCGCCAGCAGGAGTCTAGCGGGGTTCCAAGAGACCCAGTACTTC.

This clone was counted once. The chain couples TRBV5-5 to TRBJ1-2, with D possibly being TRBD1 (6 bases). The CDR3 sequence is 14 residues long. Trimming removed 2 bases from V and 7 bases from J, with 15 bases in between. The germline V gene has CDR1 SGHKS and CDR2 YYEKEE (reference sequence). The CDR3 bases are TGTGCCAGCAGCTTCGGTCCCCAGGGGTTTGGCTACACCTTC. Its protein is CASSFGPQGFGYTF.

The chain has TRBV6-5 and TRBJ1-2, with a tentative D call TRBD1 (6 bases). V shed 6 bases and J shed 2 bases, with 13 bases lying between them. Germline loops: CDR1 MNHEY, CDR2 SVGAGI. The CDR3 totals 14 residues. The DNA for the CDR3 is TGTGCCAGCAGCCAATCGACAGGAAACTATGGCTACACCTTC. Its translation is CASSQSTGNYGYTF.

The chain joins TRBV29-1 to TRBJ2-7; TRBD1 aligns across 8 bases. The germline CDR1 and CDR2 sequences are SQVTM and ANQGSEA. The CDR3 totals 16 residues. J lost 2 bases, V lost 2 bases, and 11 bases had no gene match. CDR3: CSVESPGTGGTYEQYF. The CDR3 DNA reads TGCAGCGTTGAATCCCCCGGGACAGGAGGAACCTACGAGCAGTACTTC.

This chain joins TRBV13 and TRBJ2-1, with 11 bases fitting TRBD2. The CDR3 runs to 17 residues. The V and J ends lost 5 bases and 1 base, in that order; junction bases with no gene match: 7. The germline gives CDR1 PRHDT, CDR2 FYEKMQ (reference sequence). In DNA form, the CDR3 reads TGTGCCAGCAGCCTTTCTCGGACTAGCGGGTCCTACAATGAGCAGTTCTTC. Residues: CASSLSRTSGSYNEQFF.

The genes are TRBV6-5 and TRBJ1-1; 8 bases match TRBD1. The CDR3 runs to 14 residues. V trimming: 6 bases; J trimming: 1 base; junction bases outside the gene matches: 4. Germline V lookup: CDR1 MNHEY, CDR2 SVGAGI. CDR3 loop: CASRSGQANTEAFF. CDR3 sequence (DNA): TGTGCCAGCAGATCGGGACAGGCGAACACTGAAGCTTTCTTT.

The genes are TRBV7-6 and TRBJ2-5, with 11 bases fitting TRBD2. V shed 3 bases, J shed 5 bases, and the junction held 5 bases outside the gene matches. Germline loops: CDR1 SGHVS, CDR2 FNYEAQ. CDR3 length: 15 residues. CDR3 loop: CASSFMGLAVETQYF. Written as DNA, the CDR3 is TGTGCCAGCAGCTTCATGGGACTAGCGGTGGAGACCCAGTACTTC.

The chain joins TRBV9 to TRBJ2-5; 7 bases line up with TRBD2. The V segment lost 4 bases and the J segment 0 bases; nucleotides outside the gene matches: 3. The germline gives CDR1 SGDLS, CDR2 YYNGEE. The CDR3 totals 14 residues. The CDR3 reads CASSPGTNQETQYF. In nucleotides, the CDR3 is TGTGCCAGCAGCCCTGGGACTAACCAAGAGACCCAGTACTTC.

DNA of the CDR3: TGTGCCAGCAGCCCCCCACCGGGATCCAACGTCCTGACTTTC. Translation gives CASSPPPGSNVLTF. This sequence joins TRBV9 and TRBJ2-6; D possibly corresponds to TRBD2 (5 bases). The V gene lost 4 bases and the J gene lost 8 bases, with 13 bases spanning the gap. The CDR3 length is 14 residues. CDR1 is SGDLS, CDR2 YYNGEE, per germline.

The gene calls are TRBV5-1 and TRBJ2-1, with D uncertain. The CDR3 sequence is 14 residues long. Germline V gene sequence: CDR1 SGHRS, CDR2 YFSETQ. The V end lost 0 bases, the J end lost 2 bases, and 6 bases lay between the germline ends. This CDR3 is CASSLVGPYNEQFF. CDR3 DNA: TGCGCCAGCAGCTTGGTTGGGCCCTACAATGAGCAGTTCTTC.

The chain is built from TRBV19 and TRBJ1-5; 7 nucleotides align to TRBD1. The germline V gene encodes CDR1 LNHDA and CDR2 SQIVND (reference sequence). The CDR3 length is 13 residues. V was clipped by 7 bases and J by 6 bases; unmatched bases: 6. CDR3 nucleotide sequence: TGTGCCAGTAACGAAGGGGGCTTTCAGCCCCAGCATTTT. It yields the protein CASNEGGFQPQHF.

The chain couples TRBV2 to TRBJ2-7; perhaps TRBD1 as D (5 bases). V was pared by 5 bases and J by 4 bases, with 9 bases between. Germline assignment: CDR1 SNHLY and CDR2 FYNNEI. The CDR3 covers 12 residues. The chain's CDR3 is CASSQGGYEQYF. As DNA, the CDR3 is TGTGCCAGCAGTCAGGGTGGATACGAGCAGTACTTC. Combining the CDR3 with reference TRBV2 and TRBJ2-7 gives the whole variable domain EPEVTQTPSHQVTQMGQEVILRCVPISNHLYFYWYRQILGQKVEFLVSFYNNEISEKSEIFDDQFSVERPDGSNFTLKIRSTKLEDSAMYFCASSQGGYEQYFGPGTRLTVT.

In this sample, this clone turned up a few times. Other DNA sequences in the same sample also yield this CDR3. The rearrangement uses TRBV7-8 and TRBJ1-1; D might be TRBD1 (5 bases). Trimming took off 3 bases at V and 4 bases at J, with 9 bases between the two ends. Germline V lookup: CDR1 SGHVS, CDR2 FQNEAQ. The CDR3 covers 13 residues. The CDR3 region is CASSLGGGTEAFF. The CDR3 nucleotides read TGTGCCAGCAGCTTGGGCGGGGGCACTGAAGCTTTCTTT. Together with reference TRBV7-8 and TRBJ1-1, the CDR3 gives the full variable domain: GAGVSQSPRYKVAKRGQDVALRCDPISGHVSLFWYQQALGQGPEFLTYFQNEAQLDKSGLPSDRFFAERPEGSVSTLKIQRTQQEDSAVYLCASSLGGGTEAFFGQGTRLTVV.

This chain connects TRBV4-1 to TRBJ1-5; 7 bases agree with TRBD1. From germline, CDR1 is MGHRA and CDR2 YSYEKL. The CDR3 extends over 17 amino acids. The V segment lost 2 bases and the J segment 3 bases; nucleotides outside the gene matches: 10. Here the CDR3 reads CASSQQGVGVANQPQHF. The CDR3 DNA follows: TGCGCCAGCAGCCAACAGGGGGTCGGGGTAGCCAATCAGCCCCAGCATTTT.